Below, 27 T cell receptor beta chains from the same sample are listed, as sequenced in a study of CD8 T cells in Susac syndrome. After extraction with the RNeasy kit, about 0.5 to 1 ug of the RNA was reverse transcribed using random hexamers. TCRdb redid the calling of the immunoSEQ multiplex PCR reads with MiXCR, one entry per CDR3 protein. The sample has about 130,000 distinct CDR3 sequences, around 94% seen once; the top ten hold approximately 0.13%. Sequences were obtained from CD4+ T cells from PBMCs. The receptors were gathered from a human donor with multiple sclerosis.

The chain has TRBV7-2 and TRBJ1-2; TRBD1 matches 8 bases. Trimming at V came to 1 base and at J to 8 bases, leaving 3 bases not matched to a gene. The CDR3 spans 13 residues. The germline V gene encodes CDR1 SGHTA and CDR2 FQGNSA. The DNA of the CDR3 is TGTGCCAGCAGCTTAGTGGCAGGGGGCGGCTACACCTTC. The encoded protein is CASSLVAGGGYTF.

The chain uses TRBV4-1 and TRBJ2-2; D uncertain. The CDR3 has 15 amino acids. From germline, CDR1 is MGHRA and CDR2 YSYEKL. With 1 base removed from V and 4 bases from J, the gap between germline ends came to 10 bases. The CDR3 loop reads CASSQAEALTGELFF. CDR3 coding DNA: TGCGCCAGCAGCCAAGCCGAGGCTCTCACCGGGGAGCTGTTTTTT.

The CDR3 sequence: CSVDSQGVTDTQYF. The CDR3 nucleotides are TGCAGCGTTGACAGCCAGGGTGTGACAGATACGCAGTATTTT. V and J are TRBV29-1 and TRBJ2-3; maybe TRBD1 (5 bases). The germline V and J ends were trimmed by 3 bases and 3 bases, with 13 bases remaining between them. The germline V gene encodes CDR1 SQVTM and CDR2 ANQGSEA. The CDR3 loop spans 14 amino acids.

The J gene is TRBJ1-5, the V gene TRBV7-9; D unclear. Germline V lookup: CDR1 SEHNR, CDR2 FQNEAQ (reference sequence). The CDR3 is 13 residues long. V was shortened by 3 bases and J by 3 bases, with 6 bases between the two germline ends. The CDR3 DNA reads TGTGCCAGCAGCTTGAGGGACAATCAGCCCCAGCATTTT. Its translation is CASSLRDNQPQHF.

The chain recombines TRBV3-1 with TRBJ2-7; a possible D gene is TRBD2 (6 bases). Germline loops: CDR1 LGHDT, CDR2 YNNKEL (reference sequence). The CDR3 runs to 15 residues. V lost 5 bases and J lost 5, with 19 bases in between. CDR3 in amino acids: CASSSYAGNSDEQYF. CDR3 bases: TGTGCCAGCAGCTCTTACGCGGGGAATTCGGACGAGCAGTACTTC.

V gene TRBV7-3 combines with J gene TRBJ2-2, with D possibly matching TRBD2 (5 bases). Per germline, CDR1 SGHTA and CDR2 FQGTGA. The V end was cut by 2 bases, the J end by 4 bases, with 11 bases between. This CDR3 is built from 15 residues. CDR3 nucleotide sequence: TGTGCCAGCAGCTTATACCCGGACTCCACCGGGGAGCTGTTTTTT. It encodes CASSLYPDSTGELFF.

The V gene is TRBV3-1, the J gene TRBJ1-5; D ambiguous. Trimming shortened V by 0 bases and J by 5 bases, and 5 bases separated the two germline ends. In germline, CDR1 is LGHDT, CDR2 YNNKEL (reference sequence). The CDR3 has 13 residues. In DNA form, the CDR3 reads TGTGCCAGCAGCCAAGATATCCATCAGCCCCAGCATTTT. This codes for CASSQDIHQPQHF.

The V and J genes are TRBV6-2 or TRBV6-3 and TRBJ1-1; no firm D call. The CDR3 runs 16 residues. V lost 2 bases and J 1 base, leaving 14 bases between the germline ends. From germline, CDR1 is MNHEY and CDR2 SVGEGT. The CDR3 region is CASSYPGVLTNTEAFF. CDR3 nucleotides: TGTGCCAGCAGTTACCCCGGGGTCTTGACGAACACTGAAGCTTTCTTT.

V usage is TRBV20-1 and J usage is TRBJ1-4; D is unclear. The ends were cut back, 3 bases at V and 3 bases at J, with 14 bases in the middle. This CDR3 has 15 amino acids. Germline lookup yields CDR1 DFQATT and CDR2 SNEGSKA (reference sequence). The CDR3 region is CSASRPPAANEKLFF. The DNA of the CDR3 is TGCAGTGCTAGTCGGCCGCCGGCGGCTAATGAAAAACTGTTTTTT.

In this sample, this clonotype turned up a few times. This chain joins TRBV7-2 and TRBJ2-7; D assignment may be TRBD1 or TRBD2 (6 bases each). V lost 2 bases and J 2 bases, leaving 13 bases between the germline ends. The germline CDR1 and CDR2 sequences are SGHTA and FQGNSA. This CDR3 has 15 residues. For the CDR3, the DNA is TGTGCCAGCAGCTTATACGGGGGCAGCACCTACGAGCAGTACTTC. As protein: CASSLYGGSTYEQYF. The whole variable domain, remainder taken from reference TRBV7-2 and TRBJ2-7, is GAGVSQSPSNKVTEKGKDVELRCDPISGHTALYWYRQSLGQGLEFLIYFQGNSAPDKSGLPSDRFSAERTGGSVSTLTIQRTQQEDSAVYLCASSLYGGSTYEQYFGPGTRLTVT.

The CDR3 here is CASSFGGRALGEQFF. In DNA form, the CDR3 reads TGTGCCAGTAGTTTTGGGGGGAGGGCCTTAGGTGAGCAGTTCTTC. The rearrangement uses TRBV19 and TRBJ2-1; the match to TRBD2 covers 7 bases. The V segment lost 5 bases and the J segment 9 bases; nucleotides outside the gene matches: 13. The CDR3 loop spans 15 amino acids. The germline gives CDR1 LNHDA, CDR2 SQIVND (reference sequence). Complete variable domain (other parts from reference TRBV19 and TRBJ2-1): DGGITQSPKYLFRKEGQNVTLSCEQNLNHDAMYWYRQDPGQGLRLIYYSQIVNDFQKGDIAEGYSVSREKKESFPLTVTSAQKNPTAFYLCASSFGGRALGEQFFGPGTRLTVL.

V usage is TRBV4-2 and J usage is TRBJ2-2, with TRBD2 identical over 15 bases. This CDR3 contains 18 residues. Germline lookup yields CDR1 LGHNA and CDR2 YNFKEQ. V lost 4 bases and J lost 4; bases outside the gene matches: 7. The CDR3 DNA reads TGTGCCAGCAGCCCCGGACTAGCGGGGGGGCGGAGCACCGGGGAGCTGTTTTTT. The encoded protein is CASSPGLAGGRSTGELFF.

The chain employs TRBV5-1 and TRBJ2-5; TRBD2 matches at 12 bases. Germline CDR1 SGHRS, CDR2 YFSETQ. This CDR3 has 15 amino acids. The J segment lost 3 bases and the V segment lost 4 bases, leaving 4 bases of the junction unmatched. The CDR3 nucleotides read TGCGCCAGCAGCCCCTGGACTAGCGGGGAAGAGACCCAGTACTTC. This encodes CASSPWTSGEETQYF.

The rearrangement links TRBV2 to TRBJ1-1; D is unclear. Trimming cost V 6 bases and J 0 bases, with 8 bases left between them. There are 13 residues in the CDR3. Germline CDR1 reads SNHLY; CDR2 reads FYNNEI. The CDR3 DNA sequence: TGTGCCAGCAGGAAGAGAGTGAACACTGAAGCTTTCTTT. Residues: CASRKRVNTEAFF.

The chain is built from TRBV12-3 or TRBV12-4 and TRBJ1-3; 7 bases map to TRBD1. Unmatched junction bases numbered 5, after V lost 5 bases and J lost 1 base. The CDR3 extends over 15 amino acids. CDR3 in amino acids: CASSHGQASGNTIYF. The CDR3 DNA reads TGTGCCAGCAGTCACGGACAGGCTTCTGGAAACACCATATATTTT.

The gene calls are TRBV12-3 or TRBV12-4 and TRBJ2-4, with D perhaps being TRBD1 or TRBD2 (5 bases each). The CDR3 sequence is 16 residues long. V was pared by 3 bases and J by 0 bases, with 12 bases between. The CDR3 reads CASSLSGTTAKNIQYF. The CDR3 DNA follows: TGTGCCAGCAGTTTGAGTGGGACGACAGCCAAAAACATTCAGTACTTC.

A word on this clonotype: At one of its ends the junction is not consistent with the germline gene, which may arise from a read error. V gene TRBV7-9 combines with J gene TRBJ1-2; D is perhaps TRBD1 (5 bases). Germline V CDR1 and CDR2: SEHNR, FQNEAQ (reference sequence). The CDR3 is 12 amino acids. The CDR3 region has the DNA TGTGCCAGCAGCTTACCCGGGGACGGCGCCTTCTTC. Protein: CASSLPGDGAFF. The variable domain in full, completed from reference TRBV7-9 and TRBJ1-2, reads DTGVSQNPRHKITKRGQNVTFRCDPISEHNRLYWYRQTLGQGPEFLTYFQNEAQLEKSRLLSDRFSAERPKGSFSTLEIQRTEQGDSAMYLCASSLPGDGAFFGSGTRLTVV.

This rearrangement joins TRBV7-9 to TRBJ2-1; no clear D gene. CDR1 is SEHNR and CDR2 is FQNEAQ in the germline V gene (reference sequence). The CDR3 has 15 amino acids. V lost 2 bases and J lost 1, with 9 bases in between. The CDR3 region has the DNA TGTGCCAGCAGCTTATATGAGTGGTCCTACAATGAGCAGTTCTTC. It translates to CASSLYEWSYNEQFF.

The chain is built from TRBV18 and TRBJ2-7; 8 bases are a match to TRBD1. V shed 5 bases, J shed 3 bases, and the junction held 6 bases outside the gene matches. The germline V gene has CDR1 KGHSH and CDR2 LQKENI. The CDR3 consists of 14 residues. The chain's CDR3 is CASSVGQASYEQYF. The CDR3 DNA reads TGTGCCAGCTCAGTGGGACAGGCGAGCTACGAGCAGTACTTC.

The V gene is TRBV7-2, the J gene TRBJ2-7; 7 bases map to TRBD1. CDR3 length: 14 residues. Per germline, CDR1 SGHTA and CDR2 FQGNSA. V lost 4 bases and J lost 0; bases outside the gene matches: 3. CDR3 residues: CASSSDRSSYEQYF. CDR3 nucleotides: TGTGCCAGCAGCTCGGACAGGAGCTCCTACGAGCAGTACTTC.

V usage is TRBV14 and J usage is TRBJ2-2; tentative D call: TRBD2 (5 bases). The germline gives CDR1 SGHDN, CDR2 FVKESK. CDR3 length equals 15 residues. V was pared by 4 bases and J by 1 base, with 10 bases between. The CDR3 region has the DNA TGTGCCAGCAGCCGCGACTACGTGAACACCGGGGAGCTGTTTTTT. Translated, it gives CASSRDYVNTGELFF.

The chain recombines TRBV5-1 with TRBJ2-3; D perhaps matches TRBD2 (6 bases). This CDR3 contains 15 residues. CDR1 SGHRS and CDR2 YFSETQ come from the germline V gene. V was pared by 2 bases and J by 5 bases, with 15 bases between. Written as DNA, the CDR3 is TGCGCCAGCAGCTTCGCGGGTTTGGGAGGAGATACGCAGTATTTT. Translated: CASSFAGLGGDTQYF.

CDR3 loop: CATSSIQGAGNTEAFF. In nucleotides, the CDR3 is TGTGCCACCAGCAGCATACAGGGTGCGGGGAACACTGAAGCTTTCTTT. V and J are TRBV15 and TRBJ1-1; possible D gene TRBD1, 6 bases. V lost 3 bases and J lost 1, with 15 bases in between. The CDR3 has 16 residues. Germline V CDR1 and CDR2: LNHNV, YYDKDF (reference sequence).

The CDR3 loop is CASSLVGRGGNQPQHF. For the CDR3, the DNA is TGTGCCAGCAGCTTAGTCGGCAGGGGAGGCAATCAGCCCCAGCATTTT. V is TRBV7-2 and J is TRBJ1-5, with D maybe TRBD1 (6 bases). There are 16 residues in the CDR3. V was clipped by 1 base and J by 2 bases, with 12 bases between them. Germline CDR1 SGHTA, CDR2 FQGNSA.

This chain joins TRBV11-1 and TRBJ2-7, with TRBD2 matching 7 bases. Germline V gene data show CDR1 as SGHAT and CDR2 as FQDESV (reference sequence). The V gene end was trimmed by 5 bases and the J gene end by 4 bases; junction bases not matched to a gene: 26. This CDR3 has 20 amino acids. CDR3 nucleotides: TGTGCCAGCAGCCCACCCTTCGGCCGGCGGGAGAGTGGCCGCGATTACGAGCAGTACTTC. It is translated as CASSPPFGRRESGRDYEQYF.

This clonotype was counted a single time. In nucleotides, the CDR3 is TGCAGTGCTAGACCTATTCTGGGACAGCAGAAGGATGGCTACACCTTC. It translates to CSARPILGQQKDGYTF. The gene calls are TRBV20-1 and TRBJ1-2; the match to TRBD1 covers 7 bases. Trimming took 2 bases from V and 6 from J; bases not matched to a gene: 15. The V gene's germline CDR1 is DFQATT and CDR2 SNEGSKA (reference sequence). The CDR3 covers 16 residues.

In its sample, this clonotype was seen once. The chain combines TRBV6-5 with TRBJ2-1; TRBD1 aligns across 7 bases. In germline, CDR1 is MNHEY, CDR2 SVGAGI. Trimming at V came to 5 bases and at J to 6 bases, leaving 7 bases not matched to a gene. The CDR3 consists of 14 residues. The CDR3 region is CASSRQGPPNEQFF. CDR3 sequence (DNA): TGTGCCAGCAGTAGACAGGGTCCCCCCAATGAGCAGTTCTTC.